This T cell receptor beta chain was recorded in a study of CD8+ T cells in alopecia areata. This sample's treatment: oral pan-JAK inhibitor, 5-10 mg twice daily. A few counts support this clone. Other nucleotide sequences in the sample specify the same CDR3. After isolation, RNA underwent reverse transcription to generate cDNA as the sequencing template. Libraries were prepared by immunoSEQ multiplex PCR; TCRdb keeps only in-frame clonotypes and omits some of them. The sample has about 210,000 clones; under 70% are singletons. CDR1 is SGHRS, CDR2 YFSETQ, per germline. V shed 4 bases and J shed 3 bases, with 7 bases lying between them. The CDR3 spans 12 residues.

V usage is TRBV5-1 and J usage is TRBJ2-5; D may correspond to TRBD1 or TRBD2 (5 bases each). The sequence was collected from a human donor with alopecia areata. Sequencing was performed on CD4+ T cells sorted from blood, taken at week 4, from a patient treated with tofacitinib. DNA for the CDR3: TGCGCCAGCAGCCTGGGGGAAGAGACCCAGTACTTC. As protein: CASSLGEETQYF.